A selection of T cell receptor beta chains follows, all from one sample in a study of T cells after yellow fever vaccination. Via MiXCR, TCRdb re-called the 5' RACE reads, giving one row per CDR3 protein. The sample has hundreds of thousands of distinct CDR3 sequences, 6.2% seen once; the top ten hold 15%. Here the sequenced sample was PBMCs, taken 5 days after the yellow fever booster vaccination. Source of these receptors: a young man who received the YFV17D yellow fever vaccine. Each CDR3 is given with its conserved first and last residue. A D gene is named only where the DNA matches it firmly. Rows give clone size only sometimes, using once, few, many, or a class for an expanded clone.

>TRBV10-3|13|-|-|TRBJ2-1
CAISVQLVSEQFF
TGTGCCATCAGTGTTCAACTAGTGTCCGAGCAGTTCTTC
>TRBV3-1|14|-|TRBD2|TRBJ2-1
CASSRGLVLHEQFF
TGTGCCAGCAGCCGGGGACTAGTATTGCATGAGCAGTTCTTC
>TRBV3-1|16|few|-|TRBJ2-3
CASSQQGRTSTDTQYF
TGTGCCAGCAGCCAGCAGGGAAGAACTAGCACAGATACGCAGTATTTT
>TRBV2|12|few|TRBD2|TRBJ2-7
CASRSGGYEQYF
TGTGCCAGCAGGTCGGGGGGATACGAGCAGTACTTC
>TRBV4-3|17|few|-|TRBJ2-1
CASSQDPRDSIGGEQFF
TGCGCCAGCAGCCAAGATCCCCGAGACTCCATAGGGGGTGAGCAGTTCTTC
>TRBV7-2|12|many|-|TRBJ2-1
CASRDPLYPQFF
TGTGCCAGCAGGGACCCACTCTACCCCCAGTTCTTC
>TRBV5-1|14|-|-|TRBJ1-1
CASSLDAVNTEAFF
TGCGCCAGCAGCTTGGATGCAGTAAACACTGAAGCTTTCTTT
>TRBV9|18|-|-|TRBJ2-2
CASRVFRVRSECTGELFF
TGTGCCAGCAGAGTCTTCAGAGTTAGGTCAGAATGCACCGGGGAGCTGTTTTTT
>TRBV12-3/TRBV12-4|14|many|-|TRBJ1-1
CASSLGHRNTEAFF
TGTGCCAGCAGTTTAGGGCATAGGAACACTGAAGCTTTCTTT
>TRBV20-1|14|-|-|TRBJ1-5
CSATTGLSNQPQHF
TGCAGTGCAACTACAGGGCTCAGCAATCAGCCCCAGCATTTT
>TRBV10-3|16|many|-|TRBJ2-4
CAISEFAGGRKNIQYF
TGTGCCATCAGTGAGTTCGCCGGGGGACGCAAAAACATTCAGTACTTC
>TRBV5-1|12|few|-|TRBJ2-5
CASSTDQETQYF
TGCGCCAGCAGCACCGACCAAGAGACCCAGTACTTC
>TRBV27|15|few|-|TRBJ2-7
CASRPAGDPPYEQYF
TGTGCCAGCCGACCCGCAGGGGACCCTCCCTACGAGCAGTACTTC
>TRBV20-1|14|many|TRBD1|TRBJ1-1
CSATGTGGWTEAFF
TGCAGTGCAACCGGGACAGGGGGCTGGACTGAAGCTTTCTTT
>TRBV7-2|13|-|TRBD2|TRBJ2-4
CASSLKAGSVQYF
TGTGCCAGCAGCTTAAAAGCGGGGAGTGTTCAGTACTTC
>TRBV25-1|12|many|-|TRBJ1-2
CASSRVGYGYTF
TGTGCCAGCAGCAGGGTTGGCTATGGCTACACCTTC
>TRBV5-1|12|many|TRBD1|TRBJ2-1
CASSVTGDGQFF
TGCGCCAGCAGCGTGACAGGGGATGGGCAGTTCTTC
>TRBV4-3|17|-|-|TRBJ1-2
CASSQDLLGVKVYGYTF
TGCGCCAGCAGCCAAGATCTTCTGGGGGTCAAGGTCTATGGCTACACCTTC
>TRBV6-2/TRBV6-3|14|few|TRBD2|TRBJ2-1
CASSWGLAGIEQFF
TGTGCCAGCAGTTGGGGACTAGCGGGAATTGAGCAGTTCTTC
>TRBV7-2|16|many|-|TRBJ1-5
CASSAHKAGGNQPQHF
TGTGCCAGCAGCGCCCACAAGGCGGGAGGAAATCAGCCCCAGCATTTT
>TRBV20-1|12|-|-|TRBJ1-5
CSAKQGGQPQHF
TGCAGTGCTAAACAGGGCGGCCAGCCCCAGCATTTT
>TRBV20-1|14|many|-|TRBJ2-4
CSASGPAAKNIQYF
TGCAGTGCTTCGGGACCGGCAGCCAAAAACATTCAGTACTTC
>TRBV5-1|14|many|-|TRBJ2-1
CASSGGDSYNEQFF
TGCGCCAGCAGCGGCGGGGACTCCTACAATGAGCAGTTCTTC
>TRBV7-2|16|many|TRBD2|TRBJ2-7
CASSSLSGSSMYEQYF
TGTGCCAGCAGCTCACTTAGCGGGAGTAGTATGTACGAGCAGTACTTC
>TRBV7-6|15|many|TRBD1|TRBJ2-3
CASSTAGTVTDTQYF
TGTGCCAGCAGCACTGCCGGGACAGTAACAGATACGCAGTATTTT
>TRBV27|15|many|TRBD2|TRBJ2-1
CASSLSGLVLGKQFF
TGTGCCAGCAGTTTATCAGGACTAGTCTTGGGGAAGCAGTTCTTC
>TRBV18|14|many|-|TRBJ2-5
CASSPASYQETQYF
TGTGCCAGCTCACCTGCATCGTACCAAGAGACCCAGTACTTC
>TRBV20-1|14|hyperexpanded|TRBD2|TRBJ2-1
CSASLAGGENEQFF
TGCAGTGCTAGTCTAGCGGGAGGGGAGAATGAGCAGTTCTTC
>TRBV29-1|11|many|-|TRBJ2-7
CSGGEGYEQYF
TGCAGCGGCGGCGAGGGCTACGAGCAGTACTTC
>TRBV5-1|12|few|-|TRBJ2-4
CASSEDSNIQYF
TGCGCCAGCAGCGAGGACTCAAACATTCAGTACTTC
>TRBV5-1|16|-|TRBD2|TRBJ2-5
CASSLVGLAGVETQYF
TGCGCCAGCAGCTTGGTGGGGTTAGCGGGAGTCGAGACCCAGTACTTC
>TRBV29-1|13|-|-|TRBJ2-1
CSVPPGTNNEQFF
TGCAGCGTTCCCCCGGGAACGAACAATGAGCAGTTCTTC
>TRBV7-2|15|many|-|TRBJ2-1
CASSLNPDEAREQFF
TGTGCCAGCAGCTTAAACCCTGACGAAGCCCGGGAGCAGTTCTTC
>TRBV29-1|11|-|-|TRBJ1-4
CSVWATEKLFF
TGCAGCGTTTGGGCTACTGAAAAACTGTTTTTT
>TRBV12-3/TRBV12-4|11|few|TRBD1|TRBJ2-7
CASSLDRAQYF
TGTGCCAGCAGTCTAGACAGGGCTCAGTACTTC
>TRBV5-5|14|many|-|TRBJ2-1
CASSSTAPDNEQFF
TGTGCCAGCAGCTCAACAGCTCCTGACAATGAGCAGTTCTTC
>TRBV5-1|14|many|-|TRBJ1-1
CASSLTGINTEAFF
TGCGCCAGCAGCTTAACAGGGATAAACACTGAAGCTTTCTTT
>TRBV6-5|18|many|TRBD1|TRBJ1-4
CASSYISGQGSRGEKLFF
TGTGCCAGCAGTTACATCTCGGGACAGGGGAGTAGAGGTGAAAAACTGTTTTTT
>TRBV20-1|14|few|-|TRBJ2-1
CSASGDLDPNEQFF
TGCAGTGCTAGCGGAGACCTAGATCCCAATGAGCAGTTCTTC
>TRBV20-1|16|-|TRBD2|TRBJ2-7
CSAVDSVGRGSYEQYF
TGCAGTGCCGTCGACAGTGTTGGGAGGGGCTCCTACGAGCAGTACTTC
>TRBV6-5|15|many|TRBD2|TRBJ2-1
CASSYWGGSFDEQFF
TGTGCCAGCAGTTACTGGGGGGGGTCTTTCGATGAGCAGTTCTTC
>TRBV20-1|16|-|-|TRBJ2-1
CSARDTFGVGYNEQFF
TGCAGTGCTAGAGATACCTTCGGAGTGGGCTACAATGAGCAGTTCTTC
>TRBV3-1|15|few|-|TRBJ1-6
CASSQGTDANSPLHF
TGTGCCAGCAGCCAAGGGACAGACGCCAATTCACCCCTCCACTTT
>TRBV7-8|13|-|-|TRBJ2-1
CASSSVQVNEQFF
TGTGCCAGCAGCTCGGTCCAAGTGAATGAGCAGTTCTTC
>TRBV18|14|few|-|TRBJ2-7
CASSPPAAPDEQYF
TGTGCCAGCTCACCACCGGCCGCGCCAGACGAGCAGTACTTC
>TRBV12-3/TRBV12-4|16|few|-|TRBJ2-3
CASSFTEGGSTDTQYF
TGTGCCAGCAGTTTTACTGAGGGGGGTAGCACAGATACGCAGTATTTT
>TRBV5-1|13|many|-|TRBJ2-5
CASRLTRRETQYF
TGCGCCAGCAGGTTAACTAGAAGGGAGACCCAGTACTTC
>TRBV28|13|many|-|TRBJ2-7
CASSFSSSYEQYF
TGTGCCAGCAGTTTTTCCAGCTCCTACGAGCAGTACTTC
>TRBV19|16|few|-|TRBJ2-3
CASSFGLATSVDTQYF
TGTGCCAGTAGTTTCGGGTTAGCGACCAGTGTGGATACGCAGTATTTT
>TRBV15|13|-|-|TRBJ2-5
CATSMDTGETQYF
TGTGCCACCAGCATGGATACGGGAGAGACCCAGTACTTC
>TRBV12-3/TRBV12-4|15|-|TRBD2|TRBJ2-1
CASSSGTSGRAGQFF
TGTGCCAGCAGCTCTGGGACTAGCGGGAGGGCCGGGCAGTTCTTC
>TRBV3-1|12|few|-|TRBJ2-1
CASSPSWNEQFF
TGTGCCAGCAGTCCCTCGTGGAATGAGCAGTTCTTC
>TRBV7-2|14|many|-|TRBJ2-3
CASSFTGTTDTQYF
TGTGCCAGCAGCTTCACCGGGACCACAGATACGCAGTATTTT
>TRBV28|14|once|TRBD1|TRBJ1-6
CASSSGQGQSPLHF
TGTGCCAGCAGTTCGGGACAGGGGCAATCACCCCTCCACTTT
>TRBV27|14|many|-|TRBJ1-1
CATRLPGGDTEAFF
TGTGCCACCCGCCTCCCGGGAGGGGACACTGAAGCTTTCTTT
>TRBV20-1|11|-|-|TRBJ2-7
CSASTGAEQYF
TGCAGTGCTAGCACAGGTGCCGAGCAGTACTTC
>TRBV20-1|14|few|-|TRBJ2-1
CSARRGQPYNEQFF
TGCAGTGCCCGCCGGGGACAACCCTACAATGAGCAGTTCTTC
>TRBV5-1|16|-|TRBD1|TRBJ2-7
CASSSTRTGIIYEQYF
TGCGCCAGCAGCTCGACACGGACAGGGATAATCTACGAGCAGTACTTC
>TRBV2|14|many|TRBD2|TRBJ2-1
CASKGLAEAGEQFF
TGTGCCAGCAAGGGACTAGCGGAGGCCGGAGAGCAGTTCTTC